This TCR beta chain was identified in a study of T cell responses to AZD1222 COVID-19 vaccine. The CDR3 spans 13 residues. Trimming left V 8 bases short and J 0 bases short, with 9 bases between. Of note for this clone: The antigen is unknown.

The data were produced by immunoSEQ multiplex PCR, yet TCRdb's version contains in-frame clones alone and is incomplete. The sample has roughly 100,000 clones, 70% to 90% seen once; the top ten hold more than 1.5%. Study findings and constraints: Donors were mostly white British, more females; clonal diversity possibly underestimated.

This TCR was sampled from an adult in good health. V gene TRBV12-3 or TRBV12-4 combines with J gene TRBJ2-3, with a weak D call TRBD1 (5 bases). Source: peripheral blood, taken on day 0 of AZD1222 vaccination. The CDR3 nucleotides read TGTGCCAGCCTTCGACAGAGCACAGATACGCAGTATTTT. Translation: CASLRQSTDTQYF.